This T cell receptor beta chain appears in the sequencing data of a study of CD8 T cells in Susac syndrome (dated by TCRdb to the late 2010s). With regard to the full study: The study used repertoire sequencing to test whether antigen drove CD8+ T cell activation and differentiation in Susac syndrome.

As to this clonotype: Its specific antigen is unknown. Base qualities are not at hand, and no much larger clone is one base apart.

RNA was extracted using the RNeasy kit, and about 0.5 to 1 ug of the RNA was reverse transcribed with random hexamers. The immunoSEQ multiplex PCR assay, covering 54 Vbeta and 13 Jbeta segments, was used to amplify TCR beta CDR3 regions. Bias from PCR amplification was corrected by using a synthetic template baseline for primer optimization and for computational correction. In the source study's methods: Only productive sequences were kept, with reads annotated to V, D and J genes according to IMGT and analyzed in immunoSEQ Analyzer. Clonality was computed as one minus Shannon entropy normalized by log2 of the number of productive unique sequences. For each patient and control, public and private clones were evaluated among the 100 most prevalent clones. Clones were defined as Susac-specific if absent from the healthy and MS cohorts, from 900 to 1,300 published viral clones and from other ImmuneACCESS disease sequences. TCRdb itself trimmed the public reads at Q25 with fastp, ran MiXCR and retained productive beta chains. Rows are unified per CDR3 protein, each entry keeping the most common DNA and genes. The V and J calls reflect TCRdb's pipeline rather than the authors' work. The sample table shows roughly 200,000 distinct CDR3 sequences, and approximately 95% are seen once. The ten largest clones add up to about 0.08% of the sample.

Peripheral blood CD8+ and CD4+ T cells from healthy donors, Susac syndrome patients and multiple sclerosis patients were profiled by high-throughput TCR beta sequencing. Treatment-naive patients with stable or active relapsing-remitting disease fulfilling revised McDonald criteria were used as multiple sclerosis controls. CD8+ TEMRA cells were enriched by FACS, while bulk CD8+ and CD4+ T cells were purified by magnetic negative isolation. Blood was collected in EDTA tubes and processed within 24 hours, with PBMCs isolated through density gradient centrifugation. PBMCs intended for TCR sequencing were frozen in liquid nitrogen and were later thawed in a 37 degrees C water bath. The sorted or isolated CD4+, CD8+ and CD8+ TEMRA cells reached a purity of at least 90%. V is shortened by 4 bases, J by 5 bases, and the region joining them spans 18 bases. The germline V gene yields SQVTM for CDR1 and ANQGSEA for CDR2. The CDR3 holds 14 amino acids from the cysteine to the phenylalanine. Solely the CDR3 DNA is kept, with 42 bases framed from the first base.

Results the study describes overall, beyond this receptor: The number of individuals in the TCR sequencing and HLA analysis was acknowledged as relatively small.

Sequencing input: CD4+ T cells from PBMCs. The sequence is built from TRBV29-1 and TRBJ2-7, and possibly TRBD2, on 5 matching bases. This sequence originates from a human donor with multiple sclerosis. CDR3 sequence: CSVGNGAGVNEQYF. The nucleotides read TGCAGCGTTGGGAACGGCGCCGGGGTCAACGAGCAGTACTTC.